Shown below are 19 T cell receptor beta chains from a single sample sequenced in a study of blood T cell repertoires in COVID-19. Repertoires were generated with immunoSEQ multiplex PCR, while TCRdb's copy carries only in-frame clones and drops some. The data contain around 260,000 clones, under 85% of them singletons. The sequencing input was peripheral blood. The receptors derive from a human donor with COVID-19, enrolled during active disease. The donor label of this sample is uncertain.

The chain uses TRBV2 and TRBJ2-1; weak D call: TRBD1 (6 bases). The CDR3 length is 16 residues. Trimming took off 3 bases at V and 3 bases at J, with 15 bases between the two ends. Germline V gene data show CDR1 as SNHLY and CDR2 as FYNNEI. DNA of the CDR3: TGTGCCAGCAGTGATCTAGGGGGAACCGTCTACAATGAGCAGTTCTTC. This encodes CASSDLGGTVYNEQFF.

Remarks on this clone: The sample carries other DNA sequences with the same CDR3. This chain connects TRBV19 to TRBJ2-1; D perhaps matches TRBD1 (6 bases). Germline V gene data show CDR1 as LNHDA and CDR2 as SQIVND (reference sequence). There are 14 residues in the CDR3. The V and J ends lost 7 bases and 4 bases respectively, with 14 bases between them. The CDR3 DNA reads as TGTGCCAGTAACCCCAGGGGATCGTACAATGAGCAGTTCTTC. This codes for CASNPRGSYNEQFF. Full variable domain (missing parts from reference TRBV19 and TRBJ2-1): DGGITQSPKYLFRKEGQNVTLSCEQNLNHDAMYWYRQDPGQGLRLIYYSQIVNDFQKGDIAEGYSVSREKKESFPLTVTSAQKNPTAFYLCASNPRGSYNEQFFGPGTRLTVL.

This clone was counted a single time. The chain links TRBV2 to TRBJ1-1, with a weak D call TRBD1 (5 bases). V dropped 1 base and J dropped 4 bases, with 16 bases sitting between them. Germline V CDR1 and CDR2: SNHLY, FYNNEI. The CDR3 is made up of 16 amino acids. The CDR3 is CASSEGRPGMGTEAFF. CDR3 sequence (DNA): TGTGCCAGCAGTGAAGGCCGGCCAGGGATGGGCACTGAAGCTTTCTTT. The full variable domain, completed using reference TRBV2 and TRBJ1-1, is EPEVTQTPSHQVTQMGQEVILRCVPISNHLYFYWYRQILGQKVEFLVSFYNNEISEKSEIFDDQFSVERPDGSNFTLKIRSTKLEDSAMYFCASSEGRPGMGTEAFFGQGTRLTVV.

This sequence joins TRBV19 and TRBJ1-1; the D is unclear. Germline V CDR1 and CDR2: LNHDA, SQIVND (reference sequence). The CDR3 extends over 16 amino acids. Between the trimmed V and J ends, which lost 5 bases and 0 bases, there was a span of 16 bases. CDR3 loop: CASSVRSGIMNTEAFF. As DNA, the CDR3 is TGTGCCAGTAGTGTCCGGAGCGGGATCATGAACACTGAAGCTTTCTTT.

The chain uses TRBV7-3 and TRBJ1-2; D is uncertain. V lost 7 bases and J 4 bases, leaving 25 bases between the germline ends. The CDR3 has 17 residues. Per germline, CDR1 SGHTA and CDR2 FQGTGA. The CDR3 reads CASTDQSPASGGYGYTF. For the CDR3, the DNA is TGTGCCAGCACCGATCAGTCTCCGGCCTCAGGTGGCTATGGCTACACCTTC.

Here the CDR3 reads CASRPTGADTEAFF. CDR3 in DNA: TGTGCCAGCAGACCGACAGGGGCGGACACTGAAGCTTTCTTT. The chain carries TRBV7-9 and TRBJ1-1, with TRBD1 matching over 8 bases. V lost 6 bases, J lost 3 bases, and 6 bases stayed unmatched. This CDR3 region has 14 residues. Germline loops: CDR1 SEHNR, CDR2 FQNEAQ (reference sequence).

The V call is TRBV5-5, the J call TRBJ1-1, with D possibly being TRBD1 (6 bases). Trimming removed 2 bases at V and 3 bases at J, with 14 bases between. The length of the CDR3 is 15 residues. Germline loops: CDR1 SGHKS, CDR2 YYEKEE (reference sequence). The CDR3 region is CASSFFGGSYTEAFF. As DNA, the CDR3 is TGTGCCAGCAGCTTTTTTGGGGGCAGCTACACTGAAGCTTTCTTT. The complete variable domain, with remaining parts taken from reference TRBV5-5 and TRBJ1-1, reads DAGVTQSPTHLIKTRGQQVTLRCSPISGHKSVSWYQQVLGQGPQFIFQYYEKEERGRGNFPDRFSARQFPNYSSELNVNALLLGDSALYLCASSFFGGSYTEAFFGQGTRLTVV.

This clone is a singleton in its sample. This chain connects TRBV7-2 to TRBJ1-2; D gene ambiguous. This CDR3 has 13 amino acids. Germline V lookup: CDR1 SGHTA, CDR2 FQGNSA. The ends were cut back, 1 base at V and 8 bases at J, with 11 bases in the middle. The CDR3: CASSLDGGRGYTF. The CDR3 DNA reads TGTGCCAGCAGCTTAGACGGCGGGAGGGGCTACACCTTC.

V gene TRBV7-8 combines with J gene TRBJ1-4; possibly TRBD1 for D (6 bases). The length of the CDR3 is 18 residues. Trimming removed 5 bases at V and 8 bases at J, with 27 bases between. Germline V gene sequence: CDR1 SGHVS, CDR2 FQNEAQ. The CDR3 sequence: CASSTIAGTSLRGEKLFF. Here the CDR3 DNA reads TGTGCCAGCAGCACAATAGCCGGGACATCCCTACGTGGGGAAAAACTGTTTTTT.

The CDR3 spells CASSQPWDRGYGYTF. The DNA for the CDR3 is TGCGCCAGCAGCCAACCCTGGGACAGAGGCTATGGCTACACCTTC. The gene calls are TRBV4-3 and TRBJ1-2; 7 nucleotides line up with TRBD1. This CDR3 has 15 residues. J lost 4 bases, V lost 2 bases, and 7 bases had no gene match. Per germline, CDR1 LGHNA and CDR2 YSLEER.

As concerns this clone: Given a much more abundant clone one base away, this may be a read error. Other DNA sequences within the sample encode an identical CDR3. This chain connects TRBV7-2 to TRBJ2-7; TRBD2 agrees at 12 bases. CDR3 length: 14 residues. V shed 3 bases and J 3 bases; nucleotides not matched to a gene: 0. The V gene's germline CDR1 is SGHTA and CDR2 FQGNSA. The DNA for the CDR3 is TGTGCCAGCAGCTTGACTAGCGGGAGCTACGAGCAGTACTTC. Amino acids: CASSLTSGSYEQYF.

The rearrangement joins TRBV24-1 to TRBJ1-5; D gene unclear. The germline V gene encodes CDR1 KGHDR and CDR2 SFDVKD. The CDR3 consists of 13 residues. The V and J ends lost 4 bases and 6 bases respectively, with 9 bases between them. The CDR3 loop reads CATSERFPQPQHF. The CDR3, as DNA: TGTGCCACCAGTGAGCGGTTCCCTCAGCCCCAGCATTTT.

The V gene is TRBV6-5, the J gene TRBJ1-5; 7 bases are shared with TRBD1. CDR1 MNHEY and CDR2 SVGAGI come from the germline V gene. The CDR3 has 14 amino acids. The J segment lost 3 bases and the V segment lost 6 bases, leaving 5 bases of the junction unmatched. For the CDR3, the DNA is TGTGCCAGCAGGGATACAGGGGACAATCAGCCCCAGCATTTT. This sequence encodes CASRDTGDNQPQHF.

The chain uses TRBV19 and TRBJ2-1; 8 bases are a match to TRBD2. Germline V gene sequence: CDR1 LNHDA, CDR2 SQIVND (reference sequence). Trimming took 3 bases from V and 12 from J; bases not matched to a gene: 10. The CDR3 consists of 14 residues. CDR3: CASSIQREWVGQFF. The CDR3 region has the DNA TGTGCCAGTAGTATTCAGCGGGAGTGGGTTGGGCAGTTCTTC.

This clone was counted between two and nine times. The germline gene is not matched at one end of the junction; a read error may be the cause. The V and J genes are TRBV7-2 and TRBJ2-1; D gene unclear. Germline assignment: CDR1 SGHTA and CDR2 FQGNSA. The CDR3 covers 15 residues. CDR3 sequence (DNA): TGTGCCAGCAGCTTGCCGCGCCGCTCCAACAATGAGCAGTTCTTC. It yields the protein CASSLPRRSNNEQFF.

V and J are TRBV7-9 and TRBJ2-3; 7 bases map to TRBD2. Trimming took 1 base from V and 2 from J; bases not matched to a gene: 12. From germline, CDR1 is SEHNR and CDR2 FQNEAQ (reference sequence). The CDR3 has 18 residues. The CDR3 bases are TGTGCCAGCAGCTTAGATACGGGAGGAGGGAGAGCCACAGATACGCAGTATTTT. Translating gives CASSLDTGGGRATDTQYF.

The chain recombines TRBV5-6 with TRBJ1-2; D is uncertain. Trimming removed 1 base from V and 4 bases from J, with 5 bases in between. This CDR3 is 12 amino acids long. Germline CDR1 SGHDT, CDR2 YYEEEE. The CDR3 bases are TGTGCCAGCAGCTTGCGTAGCTATGGCTACACCTTC. Its translation: CASSLRSYGYTF.

The table lists this clone with a count of one. This chain links TRBV4-1 with TRBJ1-2, with D possibly matching TRBD1 (6 bases). This CDR3 has 15 residues. Germline-derived CDR1 and CDR2 are MGHRA and YSYEKL. The ends were cut back, 0 bases at V and 2 bases at J, with 10 bases in the middle. This CDR3 reads CASSQDPGQNYGYTF. As DNA, the CDR3 is TGCGCCAGCAGCCAAGATCCCGGACAGAACTATGGCTACACCTTC.

The sample holds one count of this clone. V is TRBV7-3 and J is TRBJ1-2; 8 bases align to TRBD1. V was pared by 5 bases and J by 8 bases, with 10 bases of the junction left unmatched. The CDR3 is 14 amino acids. Germline CDR1 and CDR2: SGHTA and FQGTGA. CDR3 amino acids: CASSQTDREEGYTF. The CDR3 DNA sequence: TGTGCCAGCAGCCAGACGGACAGGGAGGAGGGCTACACCTTC.